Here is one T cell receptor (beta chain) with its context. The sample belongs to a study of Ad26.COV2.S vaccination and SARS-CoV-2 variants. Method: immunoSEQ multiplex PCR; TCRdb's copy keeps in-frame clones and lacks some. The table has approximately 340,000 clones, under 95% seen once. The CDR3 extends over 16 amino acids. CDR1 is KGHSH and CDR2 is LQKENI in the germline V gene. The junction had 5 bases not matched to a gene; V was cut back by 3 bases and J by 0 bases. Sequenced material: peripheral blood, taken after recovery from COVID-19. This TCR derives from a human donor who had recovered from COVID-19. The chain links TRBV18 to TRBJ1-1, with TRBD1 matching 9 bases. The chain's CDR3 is CASSPPGQGLNTEAFF. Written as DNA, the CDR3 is TGTGCCAGCTCACCGCCGGGACAGGGTTTGAACACTGAAGCTTTCTTT.